The rows below give T cell receptor beta chains drawn from one sample of a study of CD8 T cells in ankylosing spondylitis. TCRdb analysed the 5' RACE reads with MiXCR anew, one entry per CDR3 protein. The repertoire consists of around 770,000 distinct CDR3 sequences, with around 19% occurring once and the leading ten covering about a fifth. The sample taken for sequencing was blood, either unsorted or a sorted T cell fraction (not recorded which). The receptors were gathered from a male donor with ankylosing spondylitis. Both conserved end residues are part of each CDR3. Each record gives: D gene, J gene, clone size, V gene, CDR3 DNA, CDR3 protein. D genes are given only for firm matches. Rows give clone size only sometimes, using once, few, many, or a class for an expanded clone.

. TRBJ2-5 few TRBV29-1 TGCAGCGTCCACTGGGGGGGCGGCGAGACCCAGTACTTC CSVHWGGGETQYF
. TRBJ2-7 . TRBV18 TGTGCCAGCTCACGAGCCTCGCAGGGTTTGTCCTACGAGCAGTACTTC CASSRASQGLSYEQYF
TRBD1 TRBJ1-4 . TRBV20-1 TGCAGTGCTAGGACAGGGGAACGCCTGTTTTTT CSARTGERLFF
. TRBJ2-5 . TRBV2 TGTGCCAGCAGTGTGAGGGTTAGTGCGACCCAGTACTTC CASSVRVSATQYF
TRBD2 TRBJ2-1 many TRBV20-1 TGCAGTGCTAAACTAGCGACAACCTACAATGAGCAGTTCTTC CSAKLATTYNEQFF
. TRBJ1-2 few TRBV20-1 TGCAGTGCTAGAAGAGGGTTCGGCTATGGCTACACCTTC CSARRGFGYGYTF
. TRBJ2-7 . TRBV20-1 TGCAGTGCTCACCTACCTTTGGCCGACAGTCACTATGGCGAGCAGTACTTC CSAHLPLADSHYGEQYF
TRBD2 TRBJ2-2 few TRBV7-3 TGTGCCAGCAGCCCGACTAGCATTGCGAACACCGGGGAGCTGTTTTTT CASSPTSIANTGELFF
. TRBJ2-1 . TRBV19 TGTGCCAGTAGTATACCCGGGACGGCGATTTACAATGAGCAGTTCTTC CASSIPGTAIYNEQFF
. TRBJ2-2 . TRBV7-3 TGTGCCAGCAGCTATGGTTCACCCGCGAACACCGGGGAGCTGTTTTTT CASSYGSPANTGELFF
TRBD1 TRBJ2-7 few TRBV20-1 TGCAGTGCTTACAGGACAGGGGGATTCTCCTACGAGCAGTACTTC CSAYRTGGFSYEQYF
. TRBJ1-4 few TRBV14 TGTGCCAGCAGCCATAGTGAGGGCGAAAAACTGTTTTTT CASSHSEGEKLFF
TRBD1 TRBJ1-2 . TRBV6-1 TGTGCCAGCAACCGACAGGGGGCAGTGGAGGGCTACACCTTC CASNRQGAVEGYTF
TRBD2 TRBJ2-5 few TRBV18 TGTGCCAGCTCACCCCTAGGACTAGCGGGAGTCGGAGAGACCCAGTACTTC CASSPLGLAGVGETQYF
. TRBJ1-5 . TRBV2 TGTGCCAGCAGTGAAGGGGGGCAGGGATACAGCCAGCCCCAGCATTTT CASSEGGQGYSQPQHF
. TRBJ2-5 . TRBV12-3/TRBV12-4 TGTGCCAGCAGTCAGAGGACGGGAGAAGAGACCCAGTACTTC CASSQRTGEETQYF
. TRBJ2-1 . TRBV5-1 TGCGCCAGCAGCTTGGATCAGGCTGGATACAATGAGCAGTTCTTC CASSLDQAGYNEQFF
TRBD2 TRBJ2-3 . TRBV10-3 TGTGCCATCAGCGCTTCGGGGGGGGCAGATACGCAGTATTTT CAISASGGADTQYF
. TRBJ1-6 many TRBV27 TGTGCCAGCAGCTTAGCGGGCAATTCACCCCTCCACTTT CASSLAGNSPLHF
. TRBJ1-6 few TRBV10-3 TGTGCCATCAGTGAGTACGGAACAGGAAACTACAACTATAATTCACCCCTCCACTTT CAISEYGTGNYNYNSPLHF
. TRBJ2-1 few TRBV15 TGTGCCACCAGCAGAGAGGTAGCTTCCAATGAGCAGTTCTTC CATSREVASNEQFF
. TRBJ1-2 few TRBV7-4 TGTGCCAGCAGCCTAGCGCGATTTAACTATGGCTACACCTTC CASSLARFNYGYTF
TRBD2 TRBJ2-1 few TRBV11-2 TGTGCCAGCAGCTCAGAAGCAGCGACTAGCGGTATCCATGAGCAGTTCTTC CASSSEAATSGIHEQFF
. TRBJ2-1 many TRBV4-1 TGCGCCAGCAGCCAAGATGACAGGAATGAGCAGTTCTTC CASSQDDRNEQFF
. TRBJ2-1 few TRBV25-1 TGTGCCAGCAGTGAATCCGGAGGGAAAAATGAGCAGTTCTTC CASSESGGKNEQFF
TRBD2 TRBJ2-3 few TRBV2 TGTGCCAGCAGTCTACGACTCGGGGGGGGGACAGATACGCAGTATTTT CASSLRLGGGTDTQYF
TRBD2 TRBJ2-1 few TRBV6-5 TGTGCCAGCAGCAGACTAGCGGGAGCCCAGTTCTTC CASSRLAGAQFF
. TRBJ2-7 . TRBV18 TGTGCCAGCTCACAGGACTACTCCTACGAGCAGTACTTC CASSQDYSYEQYF
. TRBJ2-7 . TRBV20-1 TGCAGTGCTAGTGTCGGAGAATTGGGTTTGACCTACGAGCAGTACTTC CSASVGELGLTYEQYF
. TRBJ1-2 . TRBV12-3/TRBV12-4 TGTGCCAGCAGTTTGCGGGGAAGGAATGGCTACACCTTC CASSLRGRNGYTF
. TRBJ2-3 . TRBV12-3/TRBV12-4 TGTGCCAGCGCTCTACGCGATAGCACAGATACGCAGTATTTT CASALRDSTDTQYF
TRBD1 TRBJ2-2 many TRBV12-3/TRBV12-4 TGTGCCAGCAGTACCGGGACAGGGTACGGGGAGCTGTTTTTT CASSTGTGYGELFF
TRBD1 TRBJ1-2 . TRBV20-1 TGCAGTGCTGGACAGGGAGGAACTGGCTACACCTTC CSAGQGGTGYTF
TRBD2 TRBJ2-7 . TRBV12-3/TRBV12-4 TGTGCCAGCAGTTCCAGGACTAGCGGACAACACGAGCAGTACTTC CASSSRTSGQHEQYF
. TRBJ2-1 few TRBV7-2 TGTGCCAGCAGCTTATTTCTTGGGAACTCCTACAATGAGCAGTTCTTC CASSLFLGNSYNEQFF
TRBD1 TRBJ1-5 . TRBV20-1 TGCAGTGCTGACAGGGGGATAGAGCCCCAGCATTTT CSADRGIEPQHF
TRBD1 TRBJ1-2 few TRBV10-3 TGTGCCATCAGCGGACAGGGGGCGGATGGCTACACCTTC CAISGQGADGYTF
. TRBJ2-2 few TRBV5-1 TGCGCCAGCAGCTTGGTTAGGGGCGACACCGGGGAGCTGTTTTTT CASSLVRGDTGELFF
TRBD1 TRBJ2-2 . TRBV10-3 TGTGCCATCAGCGAGACAGGGGGCACCGGGGAGCTGTTTTTT CAISETGGTGELFF
. TRBJ1-1 few TRBV12-3/TRBV12-4 TGTGCCAGCAGTTTAAACAAAGGCACTGAAGCTTTCTTT CASSLNKGTEAFF
TRBD2 TRBJ2-1 . TRBV25-1 TGTGCCAGCAGTGCCCCATGGAGCGGGGGGGGCTACAATGAGCAGTTCTTC CASSAPWSGGGYNEQFF
. TRBJ2-7 . TRBV7-8 TGTGCCAGCAGCTTAGGGCGGCCTCCGCTAAGCAACGAGCAGTACTTC CASSLGRPPLSNEQYF
TRBD2 TRBJ2-2 . TRBV27 TGTGCCAGCAGCTTAGCGGGAGATGCCGGGGAGCTGTTTTTT CASSLAGDAGELFF
TRBD2 TRBJ2-5 few TRBV29-1 TGCAGCGCCCTAAGGGCCGGGGGGGAGACCCAGTACTTC CSALRAGGETQYF
. TRBJ1-5 few TRBV12-3/TRBV12-4 TGTGCCAGCAGTTTTGATGGGGGAACTAGCAATCAGCCCCAGCATTTT CASSFDGGTSNQPQHF
. TRBJ2-5 . TRBV4-1 TGCGCCAGCAGCCAACCGGGCCAACAAGAGACCCAGTACTTC CASSQPGQQETQYF
TRBD1 TRBJ1-3 once TRBV5-1 TGCGCCAGCAGCTTATGGACAGGGGGGACTGGAAACACCATATATTTT CASSLWTGGTGNTIYF